The present TCR beta chain was sequenced within a study of blood T cell repertoires in COVID-19 (dated by TCRdb to 2018 to 2021). With regard to the full study: The collaborator samples originated in the United States, Italy and Spain and spanned the acute and convalescent phases of COVID-19. Where HLA class I and class II types were available, the types were taken from metadata supplied by the sample provider, not from assay-based typing. The sample metadata nearly always contained a de-identified subject ID, COVID-19 status, age in years and sex. The dataset comprised deeply sampled blood TCRbeta repertoires from subjects exposed to, actively infected with, or recovered from COVID-19. The repertoires were released in a freely available public database intended as a resource for research on the immune response to SARS-CoV-2. The samples were drawn from two sources: the first 160 participants of the ongoing ImmuneRACE study, and 950 to 1,500 subjects contributed by 6 global collaborators. The prospective study material was composed of cDNA or gDNA derived from T cells, B-cell-depleted T cells, or PBMCs. Study-wide conclusions, independent of this receptor: The quantity of clinical and demographic metadata differed by source and by participant and was supplied without curation.

Whole blood was collected in K2EDTA tubes by collaborating institutions according to the institutions' own protocols. For TCRbeta analysis, collaborator samples were shipped as frozen whole blood, as isolated PBMCs, or as DNA extracted from either sample type. The immunoSEQ Assay, a bias-controlled multiplex PCR, was used to amplify TCRbeta CDR3 regions from genomic DNA. As for how the authors treated the data: The number of nucleated cells in each sample was estimated from the amplification of reference gene primers within the assay. To quantify the absolute abundance of each unique TCRbeta CDR3 rearrangement, sequence reads were collapsed and filtered. For each sample, productive Simpson clonality was calculated by taking the square root of Simpson's diversity index across productive rearrangements. As stored in TCRdb, this immuneACCESS dataset retains in-frame rearrangements with V and J assigned. A fraction of the clones does not appear; measured against another copy, unresolved V genes explain less than half of the discrepancy, and the remainder lacks a known reason. V and J calls and clone size come straight from that table; D and trimming were deduced from the DNA. This sample is represented by just under 40,000 clones; 80% to 90% of them were singletons. Around 24% of the sample is in the top ten clones.

This clone occurred once. The clone's antigen remains unknown. No base-level quality is on record; no much larger clone is a single base apart. There are 11 amino acids in the CDR3, from cysteine to phenylalanine inclusive. The CDR3 DNA has 33 bases and is translated from base 1. CDR1 DFQATT and CDR2 SNEGSKA are derived from the germline V gene (reference sequence). Here V drops 5 bases and J drops 8 bases, and the junction holds 5 bases not matched to any gene. The chain couples TRBV20-1 to TRBJ1-1, with 7 junctional bases fitting TRBD1. Sequenced sample: peripheral blood. The clonotype comes from a man aged 50 or older with active or convalescent COVID-19. The CDR3 reads as follows: CSALDRLEAFF. The DNA sequence is TGCAGTGCTCTGGACAGGCTCGAAGCTTTCTTT.